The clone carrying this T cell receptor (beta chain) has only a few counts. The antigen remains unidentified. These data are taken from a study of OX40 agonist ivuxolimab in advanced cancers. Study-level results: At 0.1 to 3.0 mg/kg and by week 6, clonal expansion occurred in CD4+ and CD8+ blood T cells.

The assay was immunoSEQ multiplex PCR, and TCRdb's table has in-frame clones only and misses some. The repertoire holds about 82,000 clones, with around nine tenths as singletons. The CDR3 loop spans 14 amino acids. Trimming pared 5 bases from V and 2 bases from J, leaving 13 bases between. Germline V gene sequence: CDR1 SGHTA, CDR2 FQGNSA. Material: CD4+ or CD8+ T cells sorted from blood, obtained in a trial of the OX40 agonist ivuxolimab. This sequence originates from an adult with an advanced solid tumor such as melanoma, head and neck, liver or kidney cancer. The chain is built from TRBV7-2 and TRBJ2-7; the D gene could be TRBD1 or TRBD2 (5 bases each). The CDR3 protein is CASSPRWGTYEQYF. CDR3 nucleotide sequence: TGTGCCAGCAGCCCCAGGTGGGGGACCTACGAGCAGTACTTC.